The present entry profiles one T cell receptor beta chain with its context. The data are from a study of blood T cell repertoires in COVID-19. Turning to the study itself: The United States, Italy and Spain supplied acute and convalescent COVID-19 samples.

The protocol was immunoSEQ multiplex PCR, while the TCRdb copy is restricted to in-frame clones and leaves out a portion. This sample has about 240,000 clones, with approximately 91% found just once. The receptor was isolated from a man younger than 40 with COVID-19, enrolled during active disease. Source material: peripheral blood.

CDR3 in DNA: TGCGCCAGCAGCGGATACGGGGAAAAACTGTTTTTT. Translated: CASSGYGEKLFF. J is TRBJ1-4 and V is TRBV5-1; D remains unclear. V dropped 4 bases and J dropped 8 bases, with 9 bases sitting between them. This CDR3 is built from 12 residues. The germline V gene encodes CDR1 SGHRS and CDR2 YFSETQ.